This T cell receptor (beta chain) stems from a study of cytomegalovirus exposure and HLA in healthy donors. Study observations and caveats: TRBV6-2, TRBV6-3 and other indistinguishable V segments were excluded. The classifier reportedly diagnosed cytomegalovirus status with high specificity and sensitivity. The authors judged a highly shared variant cluster likely a sequencing artifact.

The CDR3 is 18 amino acids. Germline CDR1 reads MDHEN; CDR2 reads SYDVKM. Trimming at V came to 3 bases and at J to 1 base, leaving 9 bases not matched to a gene. Worth noting for this clone: Its antigen is undetermined.

The PCR employed 60 Vbeta primers together with 13 Jbeta primers. Clones were sequenced by immunoSEQ multiplex PCR, and TCRdb holds only the in-frame ones, with some missing. The sample spans roughly 150,000 clones; the ten largest clones claim around 1.5%. Sequencing used PBMCs. This chain links TRBV28 with TRBJ2-5; 12 bases map to TRBD1. This sequence originates from a woman aged 50 to 60 in good health and CMV-seronegative. The CDR3 reads CASSLGTGGNLFQETQYF. The CDR3 nucleotides are TGTGCCAGCAGTTTGGGGACAGGGGGCAACCTATTCCAAGAGACCCAGTACTTC.